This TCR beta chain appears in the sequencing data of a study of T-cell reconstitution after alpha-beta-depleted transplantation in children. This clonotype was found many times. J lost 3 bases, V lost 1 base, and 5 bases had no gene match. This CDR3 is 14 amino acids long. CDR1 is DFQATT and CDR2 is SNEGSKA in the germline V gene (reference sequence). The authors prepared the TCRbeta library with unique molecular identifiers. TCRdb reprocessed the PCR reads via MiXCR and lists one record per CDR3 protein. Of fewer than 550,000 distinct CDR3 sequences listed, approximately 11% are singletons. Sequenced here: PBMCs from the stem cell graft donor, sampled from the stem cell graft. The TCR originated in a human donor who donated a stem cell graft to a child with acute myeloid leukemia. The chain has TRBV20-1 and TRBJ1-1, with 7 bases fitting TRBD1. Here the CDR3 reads CSARGGQRDTEAFF. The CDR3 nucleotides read TGCAGTGCTAGAGGGGGACAGAGAGACACTGAAGCTTTCTTT.